One and the same sample provided the 7 T cell receptor beta chains below, sequenced in a study of control samples from healthy donors and cancer patients. Produced via immunoSEQ multiplex PCR; TCRdb's table is partial and in-frame only. The repertoire consists of hundreds of thousands of clones, with 80% to 95% occurring once and the leading ten covering more than 6%. Sample: PBMCs. The receptors stem from a man in his forties with head and neck cancer.

This chain links TRBV24-1 with TRBJ2-5, with D tentatively TRBD2 (6 bases). V gave up 6 bases and J gave up 4 bases, with 11 bases separating them. This CDR3 comprises 13 residues. The V gene's germline CDR1 is KGHDR and CDR2 SFDVKD. CDR3 region: CATSPEGLETQYF. The DNA of the CDR3 is TGTGCCACCAGTCCGGAGGGACTAGAGACCCAGTACTTC.

In its sample, this clone was seen a few times. The chain joins TRBV27 to TRBJ1-4, with D maybe TRBD1 (6 bases). CDR3 length: 15 residues. Germline CDR1 and CDR2: MNHEY and SMNVEV (reference sequence). With 2 bases removed from V and 7 bases from J, the gap between germline ends came to 14 bases. The CDR3: CASSLNGQGFEKLFF. The CDR3 DNA reads TGTGCCAGCAGTTTAAATGGGCAGGGGTTTGAAAAACTGTTTTTT.

The V call is TRBV9, the J call TRBJ1-1, with D unresolved. CDR1 and CDR2 from the germline V gene are SGDLS and YYNGEE. The CDR3 extends over 13 amino acids. The V and J ends lost 0 bases and 7 bases respectively, with 10 bases between them. The CDR3 sequence: CASSVVADREAFF. In DNA, the CDR3 is TGTGCCAGCAGCGTAGTGGCAGACCGTGAAGCTTTCTTT.

The V call is TRBV4-1, the J call TRBJ2-7, with D possibly being TRBD2 (5 bases). Germline V gene sequence: CDR1 MGHRA, CDR2 YSYEKL. Trimming pared 2 bases from V and 2 bases from J, leaving 13 bases between. CDR3 size: 15 residues. This chain's CDR3 is CASSQLGERPYEQYF. The DNA of the CDR3 is TGCGCCAGCAGCCAACTCGGGGAGAGGCCCTACGAGCAGTACTTC.

This clone was seen a handful of times. V and J are TRBV5-1 and TRBJ1-5; D is possibly TRBD1 (5 bases). Per the germline V gene, CDR1 is SGHRS and CDR2 is YFSETQ. With 4 bases removed from V and 5 bases from J, the gap between germline ends came to 16 bases. This CDR3 is 15 amino acids long. The CDR3 DNA sequence: TGCGCCAGCAGCGGGTCGGGGCGGCCGGATCAGCCCCAGCATTTT. Its protein product is CASSGSGRPDQPQHF.

This chain links TRBV12-5 with TRBJ1-1, with D possibly being TRBD1 (5 bases). The CDR3 is 14 amino acids. The V end was cut by 6 bases, the J end by 5 bases, with 16 bases between. The germline CDR1 and CDR2 sequences are LGHNT and FRNRAP. CDR3 nucleotides: TGTGCTAGTGGAACCGGCGGGGCTGGGACTGAAGCTTTCTTT. Translation gives CASGTGGAGTEAFF.

DNA for the CDR3: TGTGCCAGCAGTCCAACTGGACAGGGGCACGAGCAGTACTTC. Translation: CASSPTGQGHEQYF. The chain is built from TRBV6-5 and TRBJ2-7; 9 bases align to TRBD1. Germline V lookup: CDR1 MNHEY, CDR2 SVGAGI. The CDR3 length is 14 residues. The trim removed 5 bases at V and 5 bases at J, leaving 7 bases unmatched.